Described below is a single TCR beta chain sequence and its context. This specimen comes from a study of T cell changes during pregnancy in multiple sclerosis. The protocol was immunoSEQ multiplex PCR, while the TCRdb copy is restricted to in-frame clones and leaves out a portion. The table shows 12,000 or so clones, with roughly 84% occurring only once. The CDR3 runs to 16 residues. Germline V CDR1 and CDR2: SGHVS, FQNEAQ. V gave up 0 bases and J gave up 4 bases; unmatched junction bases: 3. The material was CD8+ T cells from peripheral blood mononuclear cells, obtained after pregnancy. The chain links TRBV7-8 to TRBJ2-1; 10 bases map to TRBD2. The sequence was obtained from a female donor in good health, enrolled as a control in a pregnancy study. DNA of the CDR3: TGTGCCAGCAGCTTAGCCGGACTAGCGGATTACAATGAGCAGTTCTTC. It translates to CASSLAGLADYNEQFF.